One and the same sample provided the 32 T cell receptor beta chains below, sequenced in a study of T cells in tuberculosis. TCRdb keeps only in-frame clones here, not all; method: immunoSEQ multiplex PCR. The sample has some 60,000 clones, 81% seen once; the top ten hold 9.5% to 15%. Cells were sorted from thawed PBMC rested overnight and stained with GMM-loaded CD1B tetramer, viability dye and anti-CD3. The lipid loaded on the CD1B tetramers was C32 glucose monomycolate from Rhodococcus equi. Sequenced material: CD1b-GMM tetramer-negative cells sorted from PBMCs. The origin of the receptors is an adult woman with latent tuberculosis.

V usage is TRBV6-1 and J usage is TRBJ1-2; D gene unclear. Trimming pared 6 bases from V and 4 bases from J, leaving 6 bases between. This CDR3 has 11 residues. CDR1 is MNHNS and CDR2 is SASEGT in the germline V gene. DNA of the CDR3: TGTGCCAGCAGGAGGATCTATGGCTACACCTTC. Translating it yields CASRRIYGYTF.

The chain employs TRBV30 and TRBJ1-4, with 9 bases that match TRBD1. The CDR3 extends over 12 amino acids. Germline V gene sequence: CDR1 GTSNPN, CDR2 SVGIG (reference sequence). J gave up 7 bases and V 7 bases, and 4 bases lay outside the gene matches. The CDR3 DNA is TGTGCCTCCCTGGACAGGGGTGAAAAACTGTTTTTT. It specifies CASLDRGEKLFF.

This clone was counted only a few times. The chain carries TRBV7-3 and TRBJ2-5; 9 bases fit TRBD2. Looked up from germline, CDR1 is SGHTA and CDR2 is FQGTGA. This CDR3 spans 15 amino acids. The J segment lost 3 bases and the V segment lost 1 base, leaving 3 bases of the junction unmatched. The DNA for the CDR3 is TGTGCCAGCAGCTTAAGAGCGGGAGGAAAAGAGACCCAGTACTTC. Protein: CASSLRAGGKETQYF.

This rearrangement joins TRBV2 to TRBJ2-7; D remains ambiguous. The germline gives CDR1 SNHLY, CDR2 FYNNEI. V gave up 7 bases and J gave up 2 bases, with 12 bases separating them. This CDR3 contains 13 residues. CDR3 loop: CASTSRPTYEQYF. The CDR3 bases are TGTGCCAGCACCTCGCGGCCCACCTACGAGCAGTACTTC.

The chain links TRBV12-5 to TRBJ2-4; 15 bases align to TRBD2. This CDR3 is 20 amino acids long. CDR1 is LGHNT and CDR2 is FRNRAP in the germline V gene. V was pared by 2 bases and J by 0 bases, with 8 bases of the junction left unmatched. In DNA, the CDR3 is TGTGCTAGTGGTTTGTTAGGACTAGCGGGAGGGGACCTAGCCAAAAACATTCAGTACTTC. Translation gives CASGLLGLAGGDLAKNIQYF. Drawing the rest from reference TRBV12-5 and TRBJ2-4, the complete variable domain is DARVTQTPRHKVTEMGQEVTMRCQPILGHNTVFWYRQTMMQGLELLAYFRNRAPLDDSGMPKDRFSAEMPDATLATLKIQPSEPRDSAVYFCASGLLGLAGGDLAKNIQYFGAGTRLSVL.

The chain uses TRBV18 and TRBJ2-1; 7 bases agree with TRBD1. The J segment lost 8 bases and the V segment lost 1 base, leaving 11 bases of the junction unmatched. The CDR3 length is 16 residues. Germline CDR1 reads KGHSH; CDR2 reads LQKENI. The CDR3 here is CASSPRDRATTDEQFF. DNA of the CDR3: TGTGCCAGCTCACCACGAGACAGGGCTACTACGGATGAGCAGTTCTTC.

CDR3 DNA: TGTGCCAGCAGCTTAACAGGGACGGACACTGAAGCTTTCTTT. This codes for CASSLTGTDTEAFF. The chain uses TRBV7-2 and TRBJ1-1; TRBD1 is a possible D gene (6 bases). This CDR3 is 14 amino acids long. The V end lost 2 bases, the J end lost 3 bases, and 10 bases lay between the germline ends. Germline values: CDR1 SGHTA, CDR2 FQGNSA.

The chain joins TRBV5-1 to TRBJ1-4, with D hard to call. V lost 0 bases and J lost 7, with 10 bases in between. The CDR3 consists of 14 residues. The germline V gene has CDR1 SGHRS and CDR2 YFSETQ. This CDR3 is CASSLEAGSEKLFF. DNA for the CDR3: TGCGCCAGCAGCTTGGAAGCTGGGAGTGAAAAACTGTTTTTT.

This clone was picked up one time. The rearrangement uses TRBV28 and TRBJ1-2; D might be TRBD1 (6 bases). V lost 2 bases and J 3 bases, leaving 13 bases between the germline ends. The CDR3 has 15 residues. Germline V lookup: CDR1 MDHEN, CDR2 SYDVKM. In DNA, the CDR3 is TGTGCCAGCAGTTTAGGGGGCCGGGGGGACTATGGCTACACCTTC. Protein product: CASSLGGRGDYGYTF.

The count of this clone is one. This rearrangement joins TRBV5-1 to TRBJ2-5; tentatively, D is TRBD1 (7 bases). Germline values: CDR1 SGHRS, CDR2 YFSETQ. The V end was cut by 5 bases, the J end by 0 bases, with 11 bases between. This CDR3 has 14 residues. CDR3 protein: CASREGAYQETQYF. CDR3 nucleotides: TGCGCCAGCAGGGAGGGGGCGTACCAAGAGACCCAGTACTTC.

The gene calls are TRBV19 and TRBJ1-5, with D possibly matching TRBD1 (6 bases). Germline CDR1 is LNHDA and CDR2 is SQIVND (reference sequence). Trimming shortened V by 3 bases and J by 2 bases, and 11 bases separated the two germline ends. The CDR3 has 15 amino acids. The CDR3 region has the DNA TGTGCCAGTAGTATCCTACAGGGCGGCAATCAGCCCCAGCATTTT. Its translation is CASSILQGGNQPQHF.

The chain couples TRBV5-6 to TRBJ2-5; 9 bases map to TRBD1. The length of the CDR3 is 15 residues. V lost 4 bases and J lost 4; bases outside the gene matches: 8. Germline V gene lookup returns CDR1 SGHDT and CDR2 YYEEEE. The CDR3 reads CASSPRDRASETQYF. CDR3 nucleotides: TGTGCCAGCAGCCCCAGGGACAGGGCATCAGAGACCCAGTACTTC.

The chain couples TRBV28 to TRBJ1-1; D possibly corresponds to TRBD1 (5 bases). CDR1 is MDHEN and CDR2 is SYDVKM in the germline V gene. The length of the CDR3 is 14 residues. Trimming cost V 6 bases and J 5 bases, with 16 bases left between them. The CDR3 region has the DNA TGTGCCAGCAGCGCCCGACCAGGGTTTACTGAAGCTTTCTTT. This gives the protein CASSARPGFTEAFF.

This clone has only one observation. J is TRBJ1-1 and V is TRBV7-2, with a possible D match to TRBD1 (5 bases). Trimming removed 7 bases from V and 3 bases from J, with 12 bases in between. This CDR3 contains 13 residues. The germline V gene encodes CDR1 SGHTA and CDR2 FQGNSA. DNA for the CDR3: TGTGCCAGCACCCACCCCAGGGACACTGAAGCTTTCTTT. This gives the protein CASTHPRDTEAFF. Filled out from reference TRBV7-2 and TRBJ1-1, the complete variable domain reads GAGVSQSPSNKVTEKGKDVELRCDPISGHTALYWYRQSLGQGLEFLIYFQGNSAPDKSGLPSDRFSAERTGGSVSTLTIQRTQQEDSAVYLCASTHPRDTEAFFGQGTRLTVV.

This clone was counted once. J is TRBJ2-2 and V is TRBV4-2; perhaps TRBD1 as D (5 bases). The CDR3 is 19 residues long. The V and J ends lost 2 bases and 0 bases respectively, with 19 bases between them. Per the germline V gene, CDR1 is LGHNA and CDR2 is YNFKEQ. CDR3 in DNA: TGTGCCAGCAGCCAACCTACCATCTACTCAGGGTCGAACACCGGGGAGCTGTTTTTT. As protein: CASSQPTIYSGSNTGELFF.

The table lists this clone with a count of one. The gene calls are TRBV2 and TRBJ2-7; 9 nucleotides agree with TRBD1. Germline CDR1 and CDR2: SNHLY and FYNNEI. This CDR3 is built from 15 residues. Trimming cost V 7 bases and J 7 bases; bases outside gene matches: 14. The CDR3, as DNA: TGTGCCAGCACGACCTATAACAGGGGGCGAGGTGAGCAGTACTTC. Translating gives CASTTYNRGRGEQYF.

The table lists this clone with a few counts. This rearrangement joins TRBV21-1 to TRBJ1-1; the D segment call TRBD1 is taken from the table without a DNA check. TRBV21-1 is tagged as a pseudogene. This CDR3 is built from 19 residues. The CDR3 spells CASSKDPGAADLMNTEAFF. The CDR3 nucleotides are TGTGCCAGCAGCAAAGATCCAGGGGCCGCCGACCTGATGAACACTGAAGCTTTCTTT.

The genes are TRBV7-8 and TRBJ2-1; no clear D gene. V was cut by 2 bases and J by 6 bases, with 8 bases left in between. Germline CDR1 is SGHVS and CDR2 is FQNEAQ. This CDR3 comprises 13 residues. DNA of the CDR3: TGTGCCAGCAGCTTAAGTCCTATCAATGAGCAGTTCTTC. It codes for CASSLSPINEQFF. The whole variable domain, remainder taken from reference TRBV7-8 and TRBJ2-1, is GAGVSQSPRYKVAKRGQDVALRCDPISGHVSLFWYQQALGQGPEFLTYFQNEAQLDKSGLPSDRFFAERPEGSVSTLKIQRTQQEDSAVYLCASSLSPINEQFFGPGTRLTVL.

The chain couples TRBV5-1 to TRBJ2-7; D may be TRBD1 (5 bases). Germline values: CDR1 SGHRS, CDR2 YFSETQ. This CDR3 has 14 residues. Trimming took off 0 bases at V and 5 bases at J, with 12 bases between the two ends. The CDR3 here is CASSLGVRVHEQYF. The CDR3 nucleotides are TGCGCCAGCAGCTTGGGCGTCAGGGTACACGAGCAGTACTTC.

V is TRBV4-1 and J is TRBJ2-3, with D tentatively TRBD2 (7 bases). The CDR3 has 17 residues. Germline V gene sequence: CDR1 MGHRA, CDR2 YSYEKL. Between the trimmed V and J ends, which lost 4 bases and 2 bases, there was a span of 19 bases. CDR3 nucleotides: TGCGCCAGCAGCCTCCTCATGGGAGGGGGGATCACAGATACGCAGTATTTT. Its protein product is CASSLLMGGGITDTQYF.

The chain employs TRBV4-3 and TRBJ2-1; D is ambiguous. The CDR3 length is 13 residues. Trimming pared 2 bases from V and 4 bases from J, leaving 6 bases between. From germline, CDR1 is LGHNA and CDR2 YSLEER. CDR3 sequence (DNA): TGCGCCAGCAGCCAATCAGGTTACAATGAGCAGTTCTTC. Its translation is CASSQSGYNEQFF.

The genes are TRBV5-1 and TRBJ1-1; D perhaps matches TRBD1 (6 bases). Germline V gene sequence: CDR1 SGHRS, CDR2 YFSETQ. This CDR3 comprises 14 residues. With 6 bases removed from V and 3 bases from J, the gap between germline ends came to 15 bases. The CDR3 region is CASKRSGADTEAFF. CDR3 bases: TGCGCCAGCAAAAGATCAGGGGCAGACACTGAAGCTTTCTTT.

The V and J genes are TRBV6-4 and TRBJ1-1; TRBD1 is a possible D gene (5 bases). Per the germline V gene, CDR1 is MRHNA and CDR2 is SNTAGT. V was trimmed by 0 bases and J by 1 base, leaving 21 bases between them. This CDR3 is 19 amino acids long. The CDR3 region is CASSDSKVQVPYKNTEAFF. As DNA, the CDR3 is TGTGCCAGCAGTGACTCGAAGGTACAGGTTCCCTACAAGAACACTGAAGCTTTCTTT.

The chain links TRBV19 to TRBJ2-5; no clear D. V lost 3 bases to trimming and J lost 5 bases, with 7 bases between them. This CDR3 has 12 amino acids. Germline V lookup: CDR1 LNHDA, CDR2 SQIVND (reference sequence). The CDR3 loop is CASSMGRETQYF. In nucleotides, the CDR3 is TGTGCCAGTAGTATGGGCCGGGAGACCCAGTACTTC.

This chain uses TRBV14 with TRBJ2-7, with 8 bases matching TRBD2. The CDR3 is 15 residues long. Losses at the gene ends were 5 bases for V and 4 bases for J; bases not matched to a gene: 10. Germline V gene sequence: CDR1 SGHDN, CDR2 FVKESK. The CDR3, as DNA: TGTGCCAGCAGCGCCGCGGTAGCGGGACGGTACGAGCAGTACTTC. Its protein product is CASSAAVAGRYEQYF.

This chain links TRBV6-6 with TRBJ1-5, with D possibly TRBD1 on 6 matching bases. V lost 4 bases and J lost 5, with 9 bases in between. This CDR3 has 13 amino acids. Germline V gene lookup returns CDR1 MNHNY and CDR2 SVGAGI (reference sequence). Here the CDR3 DNA reads TGTGCCAGCAGTTCGGACAGCGATCAGCCCCAGCATTTT. Amino acid sequence: CASSSDSDQPQHF.

The genes are TRBV7-2 and TRBJ2-3, with TRBD2 matching 11 bases. The CDR3 is 16 residues long. V was pared by 5 bases and J by 7 bases, with 11 bases of the junction left unmatched. Per germline, CDR1 SGHTA and CDR2 FQGNSA. CDR3 bases: TGTGCCAGCAGCCCCCGTCGACTAGCGGGGACTAATACGCAGTATTTT. As protein: CASSPRRLAGTNTQYF.

This chain joins TRBV5-1 and TRBJ1-5; 10 nucleotides line up with TRBD1. This CDR3 is built from 14 residues. Germline CDR1 reads SGHRS; CDR2 reads YFSETQ. V shed 3 bases, J shed 4 bases, and the junction held 1 base outside the gene matches. Here the CDR3 DNA reads TGCGCCAGCAGCTCGGGACAGGGGAATCAGCCCCAGCATTTT. It codes for CASSSGQGNQPQHF.

As concerns this clone: The sample has other DNA sequences that encode this CDR3 too. The chain joins TRBV18 to TRBJ1-1; D perhaps matches TRBD1 (6 bases). This CDR3 is 14 amino acids long. Trimming left V 2 bases short and J 5 bases short, with 12 bases between. Germline V gives CDR1 KGHSH, CDR2 LQKENI. The CDR3 loop is CASSPRGQGTEAFF. As DNA, the CDR3 is TGTGCCAGCTCACCAAGGGGCCAGGGGACTGAAGCTTTCTTT.

This chain connects TRBV19 to TRBJ1-2; 7 bases align to TRBD1. The CDR3 totals 15 residues. Germline values: CDR1 LNHDA, CDR2 SQIVND (reference sequence). V shed 6 bases and J 2 bases; nucleotides not matched to a gene: 9. CDR3 nucleotides: TGTGCCAGTAGACGGACACAGGGGTTAAACTATGGCTACACCTTC. This encodes CASRRTQGLNYGYTF.

The chain has TRBV27 and TRBJ2-3; 9 positions agree with TRBD2. There are 17 residues in the CDR3. V was pared by 2 bases and J by 3 bases, with 9 bases of the junction left unmatched. Germline V gene lookup returns CDR1 MNHEY and CDR2 SMNVEV (reference sequence). CDR3 sequence reads: CASSLEAGGPMTDTQYF. The CDR3 bases are TGTGCCAGCAGTTTAGAGGCGGGAGGGCCAATGACAGATACGCAGTATTTT.

The chain combines TRBV18 with TRBJ2-1; possibly TRBD2 for D (5 bases). The CDR3 is 16 residues long. Trimming shortened V by 6 bases and J by 2 bases, and 17 bases separated the two germline ends. In germline, CDR1 is KGHSH, CDR2 LQKENI. The CDR3 DNA is TGTGCCAGCTCCCCCGCTAGCCCTGGGACCTACAATGAGCAGTTCTTC. Protein product: CASSPASPGTYNEQFF.